The 9 T cell receptor beta chains below were found in one sample sequenced in a study of blood T cell repertoires in COVID-19. Sequencing was performed with immunoSEQ multiplex PCR; in TCRdb, only in-frame clones are kept and a portion is missing. The sample contains about 260,000 clones, roughly 87% of which appear only once. The material sequenced was peripheral blood. The source is a woman aged 45 to 65 who had recovered from COVID-19.

CDR3 coding DNA: TGTGCCAGCTCACTGGGGGTCAGGGGAACTAATCAGCCCCAGCATTTT. Protein product: CASSLGVRGTNQPQHF. This chain connects TRBV18 to TRBJ1-5; D might be TRBD1 (6 bases). The length of the CDR3 is 16 residues. Trimming took 4 bases from V and 4 from J, leaving 17 bases between them. Looked up from germline, CDR1 is KGHSH and CDR2 is LQKENI.

This clone was observed a handful of times. This sequence joins TRBV27 and TRBJ1-5; no clear D. Trimming took 0 bases from V and 3 from J, leaving 9 bases between them. Looked up from germline, CDR1 is MNHEY and CDR2 is SMNVEV (reference sequence). The CDR3 has 15 residues. The CDR3 DNA sequence: TGTGCCAGCAGTTTATCTGCGGGTGACAATCAGCCCCAGCATTTT. It yields the protein CASSLSAGDNQPQHF.

The J gene is TRBJ2-5, the V gene TRBV7-2; TRBD1 matches at 8 bases. Germline-derived CDR1 and CDR2 are SGHTA and FQGNSA. J was trimmed by 1 base and V by 3 bases; bases with no gene match: 10. This CDR3 spans 17 amino acids. The DNA of the CDR3 is TGTGCCAGCAGCTTTCGACAGGGGTTAGAAACCCAAGAGACCCAGTACTTC. This sequence encodes CASSFRQGLETQETQYF.

This clone was seen more than once but under ten times. V gene TRBV9 combines with J gene TRBJ2-3; 9 bases match TRBD2. Germline assignment: CDR1 SGDLS and CDR2 YYNGEE. V lost 0 bases, J lost 4 bases, and 9 bases stayed unmatched. This CDR3 region has 17 residues. The CDR3: CASSVALPGGGADTQYF. As DNA, the CDR3 is TGTGCCAGCAGCGTAGCCCTCCCGGGCGGGGGGGCAGATACGCAGTATTTT.

V usage is TRBV30 and J usage is TRBJ1-3; D not resolved. V was pared by 2 bases and J by 8 bases, with 19 bases between. The CDR3 is 15 amino acids. From germline, CDR1 is GTSNPN and CDR2 SVGIG (reference sequence). CDR3 residues: CAWSRLNPSRHTIYF. In DNA form, the CDR3 reads TGTGCCTGGAGTAGACTGAACCCCTCTAGGCACACCATATATTTT.

Here the CDR3 reads CASRDRGNEQFF. For the CDR3, the DNA is TGTGCCAGTCGGGACAGGGGAAATGAGCAGTTCTTC. The chain employs TRBV2 and TRBJ2-1, with TRBD1 matching over 10 bases. V lost 9 bases and J lost 7; bases outside the gene matches: 3. From germline, CDR1 is SNHLY and CDR2 FYNNEI. The CDR3 spans 12 residues.

CDR3 in amino acids: CASSDRDRGRAGNTIYF. The CDR3 DNA follows: TGTGCCAGCAGTGACAGGGACAGGGGGCGGGCTGGAAACACCATATATTTT. The V call is TRBV6-1, the J call TRBJ1-3; TRBD1 aligns across 12 bases. Germline-derived CDR1 and CDR2 are MNHNS and SASEGT. V shed 3 bases, J shed 2 bases, and the junction held 5 bases outside the gene matches. The CDR3 is 17 residues long.

The chain has TRBV19 and TRBJ1-3, with no clear D. The CDR3 runs to 15 residues. Trimming removed 5 bases at V and 0 bases at J, with 11 bases between. Germline lookup yields CDR1 LNHDA and CDR2 SQIVND (reference sequence). CDR3 in amino acids: CASSDRFISGNTIYF. The CDR3 bases are TGTGCCAGTAGTGATCGGTTCATCTCTGGAAACACCATATATTTT.

This clone showed up just once. The genes are TRBV11-1 and TRBJ1-1; the D is unclear. V was clipped by 5 bases and J by 6 bases, with 16 bases between them. The CDR3 consists of 14 residues. Germline CDR1 SGHAT, CDR2 FQDESV (reference sequence). For the CDR3, the DNA is TGTGCCAGCAGCCCCCTTGACCGGGTCCCTGAAGCTTTCTTT. Translating gives CASSPLDRVPEAFF.